What follows is one T cell receptor (beta chain) and its context. The entry originates in a study of CD8 T cells in ankylosing spondylitis. This CDR3 has 19 amino acids. Per germline, CDR1 SNHLY and CDR2 FYNNEI. The V segment lost 1 base and the J segment 0 bases; nucleotides outside the gene matches: 12. TCRdb reanalysed the 5' RACE reads using MiXCR and keeps one entry per CDR3 protein. The sample includes fewer than 350,000 distinct CDR3 sequences, roughly 10% of them seen just once. The chain carries TRBV2 and TRBJ2-1; 7 bases map to TRBD2. Specimen: blood, either unsorted or a sorted T cell fraction (not recorded which). The TCR comes from a female donor with ankylosing spondylitis or in good health (not recorded which). The CDR3 is CASSEGDLGLPSSYNEQFF. CDR3 in DNA: TGTGCCAGCAGTGAAGGGGATCTGGGACTACCGAGCTCCTACAATGAGCAGTTCTTC.